The 27 T cell receptor beta chains listed next were all sequenced from one sample in a study of OX40 agonist ivuxolimab in advanced cancers. TCRdb's table, derived via immunoSEQ multiplex PCR, lists solely in-frame clones and lacks some. There are tens of thousands of clones in the sample; roughly 90% occur only once, and just under 5% lies in the top ten. This material consisted of CD4+ or CD8+ T cells sorted from blood, taken in a trial of the OX40 agonist ivuxolimab. Every receptor here comes from an adult with an advanced solid tumor such as melanoma, head and neck, liver or kidney cancer.

This clone was seen a single time. V gene TRBV27 combines with J gene TRBJ1-6; 8 bases agree with TRBD1. Germline CDR1 MNHEY, CDR2 SMNVEV (reference sequence). The CDR3 runs 17 residues. The V gene end was trimmed by 4 bases and the J gene end by 5 bases; junction bases not matched to a gene: 10. CDR3 residues: CASSSPGTGDHNSPLHF. The CDR3 region has the DNA TGTGCCAGCAGTTCCCCCGGGACAGGCGACCATAATTCACCCCTCCACTTT.

This clone appeared a few times. The chain is built from TRBV11-3 and TRBJ2-3; D is unresolved. CDR1 is SGHNT, CDR2 YENEEA, per germline. The CDR3 is 13 amino acids. Trimming took off 3 bases at V and 4 bases at J, with 8 bases between the two ends. DNA for the CDR3: TGTGCCAGCAGCTTGGGCAGCGCAGATACGCAGTATTTT. It codes for CASSLGSADTQYF.

The V and J genes are TRBV28 and TRBJ2-3; no definite D call. With 3 bases removed from V and 3 bases from J, the gap between germline ends came to 7 bases. The V gene's germline CDR1 is MDHEN and CDR2 SYDVKM. This CDR3 region has 13 residues. CDR3 amino acids: CASSFRLTDTQYF. The CDR3 DNA reads as TGTGCCAGCAGTTTTCGGCTAACAGATACGCAGTATTTT.

This clone was picked up one time. J is TRBJ2-2 and V is TRBV9; D is possibly TRBD2 (6 bases). The CDR3 loop spans 15 amino acids. With 2 bases removed from V and 4 bases from J, the gap between germline ends came to 12 bases. Germline V gene data show CDR1 as SGDLS and CDR2 as YYNGEE. The CDR3 DNA reads TGTGCCAGCAGCGTGAGGGGACTCTCCACCGGGGAGCTGTTTTTT. This gives the protein CASSVRGLSTGELFF.

V usage is TRBV5-6 and J usage is TRBJ2-7; perhaps TRBD1 as D (6 bases). Trimming cost V 4 bases and J 1 base, with 9 bases left between them. CDR1 is SGHDT and CDR2 is YYEEEE in the germline V gene. The CDR3 spans 13 residues. CDR3 nucleotides: TGTGCCAGCAGCGCCGGACAGTCCTACGAGCAGTACTTC. Encoded protein: CASSAGQSYEQYF.

V and J are TRBV27 and TRBJ1-6, with 8 nucleotides matching TRBD1. This CDR3 spans 14 amino acids. J lost 10 bases, V lost 4 bases, and 6 bases had no gene match. Per germline, CDR1 MNHEY and CDR2 SMNVEV (reference sequence). The CDR3 region is CASSWTGIGSPLHF. The DNA for the CDR3 is TGTGCCAGCAGTTGGACAGGGATCGGCTCACCCCTCCACTTT.

The gene calls are TRBV27 and TRBJ1-2; 7 positions agree with TRBD1. In germline, CDR1 is MNHEY, CDR2 SMNVEV (reference sequence). This CDR3 has 12 residues. The J segment lost 5 bases and the V segment lost 6 bases, leaving 3 bases of the junction unmatched. DNA for the CDR3: TGTGCCAGCAGGACAGGGTCGTATGGCTACACCTTC. Residues: CASRTGSYGYTF.

The gene calls are TRBV2 and TRBJ1-1; a possible D gene is TRBD1 (6 bases). Trimming pared 9 bases from V and 1 base from J, leaving 12 bases between. The CDR3 covers 13 residues. Looked up from germline, CDR1 is SNHLY and CDR2 is FYNNEI. Here the CDR3 DNA reads TGTGCCAGACAGGGCCCCCGGAACACTGAAGCTTTCTTT. Translated, it gives CARQGPRNTEAFF.

The J gene is TRBJ2-7, the V gene TRBV5-4; a possible D gene is TRBD1 (5 bases). Deletions cut 4 bases from V and 9 bases from J, with 20 bases between. This CDR3 spans 14 amino acids. Germline CDR1 reads SGHNT; CDR2 reads YYREEE (reference sequence). The DNA of the CDR3 is TGTGCCAGCAGCCTGGACACTAACCCCGGAACGCAGTACGTC. Encoded protein: CASSLDTNPGTQYV.

The chain links TRBV10-2 to TRBJ2-1, with 10 bases lining up with TRBD2. Germline loops: CDR1 WSHSY, CDR2 SAAADI. With V trimmed by 8 bases and J by 9 bases, 10 bases remained unmatched. This CDR3 has 14 residues. CDR3 nucleotides: TGCGCCAGCTGGGGTCTAGCGGGGGTCGGTGAGCAGTTCTTC. Translated: CASWGLAGVGEQFF.

The gene calls are TRBV27 and TRBJ2-2; D remains ambiguous. The CDR3 contains 14 residues. V was clipped by 0 bases and J by 3 bases, with 5 bases between them. Germline loops: CDR1 MNHEY, CDR2 SMNVEV (reference sequence). This CDR3 reads CASSLSADTGELFF. For the CDR3, the DNA is TGTGCCAGCAGTTTATCGGCGGACACCGGGGAGCTGTTTTTT.

The gene calls are TRBV6-5 and TRBJ1-5; D unclear. Trimming removed 7 bases from V and 2 bases from J, with 15 bases in between. This CDR3 comprises 15 residues. Per the germline V gene, CDR1 is MNHEY and CDR2 is SVGAGI. CDR3 DNA sequence: TGTGCCAGCAACCCGAGCTTCTGGGGCAATCAGCCCCAGCATTTT. Translation: CASNPSFWGNQPQHF.

V is TRBV5-5 and J is TRBJ1-2; possible D gene TRBD1, 5 bases. The germline V gene encodes CDR1 SGHKS and CDR2 YYEKEE (reference sequence). Trimming left V 0 bases short and J 6 bases short, with 15 bases between. The CDR3 has 15 residues. The CDR3 nucleotides are TGTGCCAGCAGCTTGGTTTTGGGCAGGGTTGATGGCTACACCTTC. Translating gives CASSLVLGRVDGYTF.

The sample holds a few counts of this clone. This chain joins TRBV4-2 and TRBJ2-7; TRBD1 aligns across 8 bases. The CDR3 is made up of 16 amino acids. Germline V CDR1 and CDR2: LGHNA, YNFKEQ. Unmatched junction bases numbered 15, after V lost 4 bases and J lost 7 bases. The DNA of the CDR3 is TGTGCCAGCAGCCCCGTAACAGGGGGATGTTGTCGGGAGCAGTACGTC. Translation gives CASSPVTGGCCREQYV.

In DNA, the CDR3 is TGCGCCAGCAGCCAAGTGATCACTAGCGGGAGAAATGAGCAGTTCTTC. Amino acids: CASSQVITSGRNEQFF. This chain connects TRBV4-3 to TRBJ2-1, with TRBD2 matching over 11 bases. The germline CDR1 and CDR2 sequences are LGHNA and YSLEER. This CDR3 spans 16 amino acids. The junction had 6 bases not matched to a gene; V was cut back by 1 base and J by 7 bases.

The chain carries TRBV7-6 and TRBJ2-7, with 7 bases aligning to TRBD2. V was clipped by 5 bases and J by 2 bases; unmatched bases: 9. The CDR3 is 15 residues long. The germline CDR1 and CDR2 sequences are SGHVS and FNYEAQ. The CDR3 DNA follows: TGTGCCAGCAGCCCGATAGCGGGTGGCGCCTACGAGCAGTACTTC. Amino acids: CASSPIAGGAYEQYF.

The CDR3 protein is CASSLAPGQSYNEQFF. The CDR3 DNA reads TGTGCCAGCAGCTTGGCGCCGGGACAGAGCTACAATGAGCAGTTCTTC. The chain is built from TRBV5-6 and TRBJ2-1; 7 nucleotides align to TRBD1. V was pared by 0 bases and J by 3 bases, with 6 bases of the junction left unmatched. The CDR3 extends over 16 amino acids. Germline CDR1 reads SGHDT; CDR2 reads YYEEEE.

This chain uses TRBV10-1 with TRBJ2-7, with 11 bases matching TRBD2. The ends lost 2 bases at V and 3 bases at J; junction bases unmatched: 9. The CDR3 is 17 residues long. Germline CDR1 WNHNN, CDR2 SYGVQD (reference sequence). The CDR3 nucleotides are TGCGCCAGCAGTGAGAGCCCCGGACTAGCGGGCTACTACGAGCAGTACTTC. Translated: CASSESPGLAGYYEQYF.

V and J are TRBV7-3 and TRBJ2-1, with a possible D match to TRBD1 (6 bases). V was pared by 5 bases and J by 8 bases, with 19 bases between. The CDR3 sequence is 15 residues long. Germline assignment: CDR1 SGHTA and CDR2 FQGTGA. DNA for the CDR3: TGTGCCAGCAGCACGAAGGGTCTGAGGGGGTATGAGCAGTTCTTC. This gives the protein CASSTKGLRGYEQFF.

V usage is TRBV25-1 and J usage is TRBJ2-3; 12 nucleotides agree with TRBD2. The CDR3 length is 15 residues. Germline CDR1 reads MGHDK; CDR2 reads SYGVNS. The V and J ends lost 8 bases and 5 bases, in that order; junction bases with no gene match: 8. The CDR3 spells CASEVPGLAGDTQYF. The CDR3 DNA is TGTGCCAGCGAGGTGCCGGGACTAGCGGGAGATACGCAGTATTTT.

The genes are TRBV29-1 and TRBJ2-5, with TRBD2 identical over 8 bases. The germline CDR1 and CDR2 sequences are SQVTM and ANQGSEA. This CDR3 region has 15 residues. V shed 6 bases and J 5 bases; nucleotides not matched to a gene: 14. The DNA of the CDR3 is TGCAGCGTCCCAAGCGGGGGTCTGGAGTATGAGACCCAGTACTTC. Translation: CSVPSGGLEYETQYF. Together with reference TRBV29-1 and TRBJ2-5, the CDR3 gives the full variable domain: SAVISQKPSRDICQRGTSLTIQCQVDSQVTMMFWYRQQPGQSLTLIATANQGSEATYESGFVIDKFPISRPNLTFSTLTVSNMSPEDSSIYLCSVPSGGLEYETQYFGPGTRLLVL.

The chain has TRBV28 and TRBJ1-1; 7 bases agree with TRBD1. J gave up 6 bases and V 3 bases, and 10 bases lay outside the gene matches. This CDR3 is 15 amino acids long. Germline V gives CDR1 MDHEN, CDR2 SYDVKM. CDR3: CASSFPRQGWPEAFF. In DNA, the CDR3 is TGTGCCAGCAGTTTTCCCCGACAGGGTTGGCCTGAAGCTTTCTTT.

V is TRBV28 and J is TRBJ2-7, with 7 bases identical to TRBD1. V was clipped by 6 bases and J by 5 bases; unmatched bases: 16. This CDR3 is 16 amino acids long. The germline V gene encodes CDR1 MDHEN and CDR2 SYDVKM. The CDR3 sequence: CASRTRFVDRANEQYF. CDR3 DNA: TGTGCCAGCAGAACCCGGTTTGTCGACAGGGCCAACGAGCAGTACTTC.

This chain links TRBV7-9 with TRBJ1-5; D not resolved. Deletions cut 5 bases from V and 0 bases from J, with 14 bases between. CDR3 size: 16 residues. Germline CDR1 and CDR2: SEHNR and FQNEAQ (reference sequence). The CDR3 loop reads CASSRAGLGSNQPQHF. The CDR3 nucleotides are TGTGCCAGCAGCCGGGCGGGGTTGGGTAGCAATCAGCCCCAGCATTTT. The complete variable domain, with remaining parts taken from reference TRBV7-9 and TRBJ1-5, reads DTGVSQNPRHKITKRGQNVTFRCDPISEHNRLYWYRQTLGQGPEFLTYFQNEAQLEKSRLLSDRFSAERPKGSFSTLEIQRTEQGDSAMYLCASSRAGLGSNQPQHFGDGTRLSIL.

The chain recombines TRBV7-9 with TRBJ2-3; D gene ambiguous. Looked up from germline, CDR1 is SEHNR and CDR2 is FQNEAQ (reference sequence). There are 15 residues in the CDR3. Trimming took 7 bases from V and 2 from J, leaving 16 bases between them. This chain's CDR3 is CASTPGGVSTDTQYF. The CDR3 bases are TGTGCCAGCACCCCGGGTGGGGTTTCCACAGATACGCAGTATTTT.

The V call is TRBV10-3, the J call TRBJ1-2; possible D gene TRBD1, 5 bases. V dropped 2 bases and J dropped 0 bases, with 10 bases sitting between them. Germline V gives CDR1 ENHRY, CDR2 SYGVKD. The CDR3 runs to 15 residues. CDR3 coding DNA: TGTGCCATCAGTGAGCCGGAAGGGGCTAACTATGGCTACACCTTC. As protein: CAISEPEGANYGYTF.

J is TRBJ1-2 and V is TRBV27; 9 bases map to TRBD1. The CDR3 is made up of 15 amino acids. Germline CDR1 is MNHEY and CDR2 is SMNVEV (reference sequence). V gave up 6 bases and J gave up 4 bases; unmatched junction bases: 9. This chain's CDR3 is CASSNPGQGVYGYTF. The DNA of the CDR3 is TGTGCCAGCAGCAACCCGGGACAGGGAGTCTATGGCTACACCTTC.